A selection of T cell receptor beta chains follows, all from one sample in a study of CXCR3-negative and CXCR3-positive naive CD8 T cells. TCRdb re-called the 5' RACE reads; one entry per CDR3 protein, DNA not given. The sample table includes roughly 90,000 distinct CDR3 sequences. The material sequenced was naive CXCR3- CD8+ T cells from blood. These receptors all stem from a human donor in good health. Some clones in this sample may be carry-over from other donors' samples. The CDR3 runs from the conserved cysteine through the conserved F or W.

V: TRBV5-1
J: TRBJ2-7
CDR3: CASSPVGGSYEQYF

V: TRBV5-1
J: TRBJ1-1
CDR3: CASHPTSSNTEAFF

V: TRBV20-1
J: TRBJ2-7
CDR3: CSARDQGFSYEQYF

V: TRBV7-9
J: TRBJ2-5
CDR3: CASSSDGEETQYF

V: TRBV28
J: TRBJ2-7
CDR3: CASSNTFLGYEQYF

V: TRBV6-5
J: TRBJ2-5
CDR3: CASRSAGYQYF

V: TRBV14
J: TRBJ2-2
CDR3: CASSQETSRLNTGELFF

V: TRBV28
J: TRBJ2-1
CDR3: CASSFSVAGEYNEQFF

V: TRBV7-8
J: TRBJ2-1
CDR3: CASSQTGDEQFF

V: TRBV12-3/TRBV12-4
J: TRBJ1-4
CDR3: CASSEGQPKGLVF

V: TRBV6-5
J: TRBJ2-2
CDR3: CASSYVTGDTGELFF

V: TRBV10-1
J: TRBJ2-3
CDR3: CASSETSVTDTQYF

V: TRBV4-3
J: TRBJ2-1
CDR3: CASSQGPLLAVAGSHNEQFF

V: TRBV19
J: TRBJ2-1
CDR3: CASSRDSYNEQFF

V: TRBV4-3
J: TRBJ2-7
CDR3: CASSQDFRGPYEQYF

V: TRBV7-9
J: TRBJ2-1
CDR3: CASSPVPDSLTREQFF

V: TRBV29-1
J: TRBJ2-1
CDR3: CSAPQGSSYNEQFF

V: TRBV4-1
J: TRBJ2-1
CDR3: CASSPNTIYNEQFF

V: TRBV28
J: TRBJ2-7
CDR3: CASSFWDGTGGQDEQYF

V: TRBV12-3/TRBV12-4
J: TRBJ2-7
CDR3: CASSFMREGSYEQYF

V: TRBV15
J: TRBJ1-5
CDR3: CATLGGGPSGNQPQHF

V: TRBV3-1
J: TRBJ2-7
CDR3: CASSQAPTRGGSYEQYF

V: TRBV7-6
J: TRBJ2-7
CDR3: CASSLDRGGNTYEQYF

V: TRBV27
J: TRBJ2-1
CDR3: CASSSPQAGDEQFF

V: TRBV29-1
J: TRBJ2-7
CDR3: CSVCPQGSGHEQYF

V: TRBV7-9
J: TRBJ2-5
CDR3: CASSYPGGQALYF

V: TRBV6-5
J: TRBJ2-1
CDR3: CASSRGPAYNEQFF

V: TRBV7-9
J: TRBJ2-7
CDR3: CASSFRGGAIYEQYF

V: TRBV28
J: TRBJ2-6
CDR3: CASSKTGVGANVLTF

V: TRBV29-1
J: TRBJ2-2
CDR3: CSVLQNTGELFF

V: TRBV28
J: TRBJ2-3
CDR3: CATAPAPPEANTQYF

V: TRBV6-6
J: TRBJ1-2
CDR3: CASTGIPASGYTF

V: TRBV5-4
J: TRBJ2-2
CDR3: CASSLGGGRPTGELFF

V: TRBV7-9
J: TRBJ2-3
CDR3: CASSPVSVQDTQYF

V: TRBV29-1
J: TRBJ2-1
CDR3: CSVEAPTIYNEQFF

V: TRBV18
J: TRBJ1-4
CDR3: CASAWTAESEKLFF

V: TRBV12-3/TRBV12-4
J: TRBJ2-1
CDR3: CASSLAGGYNEQFF

V: TRBV5-5
J: TRBJ2-1
CDR3: CASSLMWGTGGDTYNEQFF

V: TRBV29-1
J: TRBJ2-7
CDR3: CSVEGQYSYEQYF

V: TRBV4-3
J: TRBJ2-1
CDR3: CASSQYNRDNEQFF

V: TRBV7-3
J: TRBJ2-3
CDR3: CASSLGPGHPLGPQYF

V: TRBV29-1
J: TRBJ1-1
CDR3: CSAQGGDTEAFF

V: TRBV27
J: TRBJ2-3
CDR3: CASSWVSQRYF

V: TRBV20-1
J: TRBJ2-7
CDR3: CSARAPGLAGAYEQYF

V: TRBV7-3
J: TRBJ2-3
CDR3: CASSSTGGSTDTQYF

V: TRBV6-5
J: TRBJ2-3
CDR3: CASSYVAGGTDTQYF

V: TRBV28
J: TRBJ2-1
CDR3: CASSPVREGEQFF

V: TRBV11-2
J: TRBJ2-7
CDR3: CASSIEWGTYEQYF

V: TRBV5-4
J: TRBJ1-1
CDR3: CASSLARGVTEAFF

V: TRBV6-2/TRBV6-3
J: TRBJ2-1
CDR3: CASSYPGREQFF